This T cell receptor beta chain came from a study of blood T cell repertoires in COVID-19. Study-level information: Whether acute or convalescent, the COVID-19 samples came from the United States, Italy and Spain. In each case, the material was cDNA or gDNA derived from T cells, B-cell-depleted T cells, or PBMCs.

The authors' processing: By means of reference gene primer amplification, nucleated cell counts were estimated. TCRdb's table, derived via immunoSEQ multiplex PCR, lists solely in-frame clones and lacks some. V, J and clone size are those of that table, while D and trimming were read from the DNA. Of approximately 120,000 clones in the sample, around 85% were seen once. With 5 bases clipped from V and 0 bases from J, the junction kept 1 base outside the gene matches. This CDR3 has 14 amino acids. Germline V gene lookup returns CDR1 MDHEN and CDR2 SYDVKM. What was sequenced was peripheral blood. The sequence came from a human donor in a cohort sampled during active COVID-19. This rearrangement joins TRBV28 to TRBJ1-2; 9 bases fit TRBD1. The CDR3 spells CASSGTGPNYGYTF. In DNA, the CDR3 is TGTGCCAGCAGTGGGACAGGGCCTAACTATGGCTACACCTTC.